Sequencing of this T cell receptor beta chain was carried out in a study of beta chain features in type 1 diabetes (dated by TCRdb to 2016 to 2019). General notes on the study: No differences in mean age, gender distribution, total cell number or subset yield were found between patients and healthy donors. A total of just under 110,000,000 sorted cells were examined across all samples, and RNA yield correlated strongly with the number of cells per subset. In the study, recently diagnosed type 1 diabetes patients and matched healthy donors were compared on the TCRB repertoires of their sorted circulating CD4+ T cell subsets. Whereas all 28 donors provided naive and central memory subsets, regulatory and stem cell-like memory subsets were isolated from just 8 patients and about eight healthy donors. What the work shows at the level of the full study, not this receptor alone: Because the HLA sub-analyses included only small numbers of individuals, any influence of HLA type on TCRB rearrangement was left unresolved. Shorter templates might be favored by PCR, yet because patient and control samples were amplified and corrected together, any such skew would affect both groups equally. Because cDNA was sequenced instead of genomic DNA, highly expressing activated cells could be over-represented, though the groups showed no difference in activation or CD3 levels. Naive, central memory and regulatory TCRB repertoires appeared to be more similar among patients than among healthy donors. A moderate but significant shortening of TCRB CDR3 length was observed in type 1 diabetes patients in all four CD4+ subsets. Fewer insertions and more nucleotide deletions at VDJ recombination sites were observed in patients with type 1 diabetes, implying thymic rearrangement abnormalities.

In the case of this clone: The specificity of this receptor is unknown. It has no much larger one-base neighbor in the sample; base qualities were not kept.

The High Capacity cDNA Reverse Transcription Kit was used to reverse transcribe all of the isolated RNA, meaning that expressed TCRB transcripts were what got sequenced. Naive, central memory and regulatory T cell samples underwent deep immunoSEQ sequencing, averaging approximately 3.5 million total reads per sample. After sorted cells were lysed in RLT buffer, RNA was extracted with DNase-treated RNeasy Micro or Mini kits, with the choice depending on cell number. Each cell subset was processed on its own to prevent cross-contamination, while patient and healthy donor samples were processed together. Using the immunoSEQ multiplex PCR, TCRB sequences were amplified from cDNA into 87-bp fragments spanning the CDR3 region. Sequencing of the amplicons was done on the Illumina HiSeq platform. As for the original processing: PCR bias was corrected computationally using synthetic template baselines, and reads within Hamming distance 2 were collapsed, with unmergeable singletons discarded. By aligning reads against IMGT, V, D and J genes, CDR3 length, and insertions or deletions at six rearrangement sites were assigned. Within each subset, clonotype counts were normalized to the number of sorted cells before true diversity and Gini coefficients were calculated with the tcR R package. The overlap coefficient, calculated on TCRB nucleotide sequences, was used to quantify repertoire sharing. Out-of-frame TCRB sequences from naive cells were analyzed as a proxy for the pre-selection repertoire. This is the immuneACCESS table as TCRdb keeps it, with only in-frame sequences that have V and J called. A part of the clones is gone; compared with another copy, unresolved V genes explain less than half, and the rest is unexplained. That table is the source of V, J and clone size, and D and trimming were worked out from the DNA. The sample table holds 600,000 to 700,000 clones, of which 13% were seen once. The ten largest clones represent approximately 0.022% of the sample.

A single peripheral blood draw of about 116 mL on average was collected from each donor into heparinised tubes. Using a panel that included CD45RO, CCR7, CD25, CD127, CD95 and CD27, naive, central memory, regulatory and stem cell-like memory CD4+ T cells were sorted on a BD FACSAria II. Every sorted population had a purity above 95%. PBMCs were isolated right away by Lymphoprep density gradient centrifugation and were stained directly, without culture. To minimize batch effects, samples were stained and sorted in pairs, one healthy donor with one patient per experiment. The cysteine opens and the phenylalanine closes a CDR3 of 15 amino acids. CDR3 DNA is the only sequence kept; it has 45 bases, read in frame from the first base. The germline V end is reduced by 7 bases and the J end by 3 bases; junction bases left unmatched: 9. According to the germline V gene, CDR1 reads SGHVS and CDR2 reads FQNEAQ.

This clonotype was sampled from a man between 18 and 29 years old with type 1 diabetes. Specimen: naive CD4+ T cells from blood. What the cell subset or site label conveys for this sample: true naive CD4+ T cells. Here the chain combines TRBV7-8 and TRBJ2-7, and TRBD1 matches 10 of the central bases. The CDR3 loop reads CASTRGGTGDYEQYF. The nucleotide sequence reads TGTGCCAGCACCAGAGGAGGGACAGGGGACTACGAGCAGTACTTC.